A single sample is the source of the 23 T cell receptor beta chains below, sequenced in a study of CD8 T cells in ankylosing spondylitis. TCRdb fed the 5' RACE reads into MiXCR, producing one record per CDR3 protein. The sample yields about 390,000 distinct CDR3 sequences, about a fifth seen once. No cognate antigen is known for these TCRs. Study-wide points: Within ankylosing spondylitis blood, a TCR beta motif made up of several highly homologous variants appeared to be characteristic.

Sequencing used blood, either unsorted or a sorted T cell fraction (not recorded which). These receptors originate from a male donor with ankylosing spondylitis.

The chain uses TRBV12-3 or TRBV12-4 and TRBJ1-1; D is perhaps TRBD1 (6 bases). The V gene lost 3 bases and the J gene lost 1 base, with 12 bases spanning the gap. There are 15 residues in the CDR3. Here the CDR3 reads CASSFRTAPNTEAFF. CDR3 DNA sequence: TGTGCCAGCAGTTTTAGGACAGCCCCGAACACTGAAGCTTTCTTT.

A few counts support this clonotype. The V gene is TRBV5-1, the J gene TRBJ2-1, with D possibly matching TRBD1 (5 bases). Germline V gene data show CDR1 as SGHRS and CDR2 as YFSETQ. V was trimmed by 4 bases and J by 9 bases, leaving 11 bases between them. The CDR3 covers 12 residues. The CDR3 DNA reads as TGCGCCAGCAGCACCCAGGGTGTTGAGCAGTTCTTC. This encodes CASSTQGVEQFF.

The rearrangement uses TRBV18 and TRBJ2-5, with D perhaps TRBD2 (5 bases). Germline V CDR1 and CDR2: KGHSH, LQKENI. V gave up 3 bases and J gave up 1 base, with 9 bases separating them. CDR3 size: 14 residues. CDR3 bases: TGTGCCAGCTCACCGAGAGCGGTCCAAGAGACCCAGTACTTC. Its translation is CASSPRAVQETQYF.

This rearrangement joins TRBV29-1 to TRBJ2-5; TRBD1 matches 8 bases. J was trimmed by 2 bases and V by 3 bases; bases with no gene match: 2. The germline gives CDR1 SQVTM, CDR2 ANQGSEA. There are 13 residues in the CDR3. Written as DNA, the CDR3 is TGCAGCGTTGACGGGACAGGTCAAGAGACCCAGTACTTC. Translated, it gives CSVDGTGQETQYF.

In its sample, this clonotype was seen a few times. J is TRBJ2-2 and V is TRBV7-9, with D possibly being TRBD2 (5 bases). The CDR3 spans 15 residues. Trimming cost V 4 bases and J 5 bases, with 14 bases left between them. Per germline, CDR1 SEHNR and CDR2 FQNEAQ (reference sequence). The chain's CDR3 is CASSSRDPRTGELFF. The CDR3 DNA sequence: TGTGCCAGCAGCTCCCGGGATCCGAGGACCGGGGAGCTGTTTTTT.

The chain has TRBV11-2 and TRBJ2-3; a weak D match, TRBD2 (6 bases). Germline CDR1 and CDR2: SGHAT and FQNNGV. The CDR3 spans 13 residues. The V and J ends lost 5 bases and 10 bases respectively, with 16 bases between them. This CDR3 reads CASSPVGRRAQYF. CDR3 coding DNA: TGTGCCAGCAGCCCCGTGGGGAGGAGGGCGCAGTATTTT.

This clonotype turned up a few times. The CDR3: CASSRPAAGSSYNEQFF. The DNA for the CDR3 is TGTGCCAGCAGCCGCCCTGCGGCGGGCAGCTCCTACAATGAGCAGTTCTTC. V gene TRBV5-6 combines with J gene TRBJ2-1; D might be TRBD2 (5 bases). The V gene's germline CDR1 is SGHDT and CDR2 YYEEEE. This CDR3 comprises 17 residues. V lost 4 bases, J lost 0 bases, and 17 bases lay in between.

In its sample, this clonotype was seen a few times. The chain recombines TRBV7-3 with TRBJ2-1, with 11 nucleotides matching TRBD2. Trimming at V came to 5 bases and at J to 9 bases, leaving 6 bases not matched to a gene. Germline assignment: CDR1 SGHTA and CDR2 FQGTGA. This CDR3 has 14 residues. The CDR3 DNA is TGTGCCAGCAGCCAAGGCCTAGCGGGAGGTGAGCAGTTCTTC. Its protein is CASSQGLAGGEQFF.

The chain joins TRBV6-5 to TRBJ1-1; possible D gene TRBD1, 6 bases. The V end lost 2 bases, the J end lost 4 bases, and 20 bases lay between the germline ends. Germline CDR1 and CDR2: MNHEY and SVGAGI. This CDR3 has 17 residues. CDR3 sequence reads: CASSYGRPDSLGTEAFF. CDR3 in DNA: TGTGCCAGCAGTTACGGGCGGCCGGACAGTTTAGGCACTGAAGCTTTCTTT.

CDR3: CASSPRTSLETQYF. The CDR3 DNA sequence: TGTGCCAGCAGCCCTAGGACTAGCCTGGAGACCCAGTACTTC. The rearrangement uses TRBV11-3 and TRBJ2-5, with 8 positions matching TRBD2. J was trimmed by 5 bases and V by 5 bases; bases with no gene match: 7. The CDR3 extends over 14 amino acids. Per the germline V gene, CDR1 is SGHNT and CDR2 is YENEEA.

This clonotype has a count of ten or more. V is TRBV18 and J is TRBJ2-5, with unresolved D. V was pared by 4 bases and J by 5 bases, with 11 bases between. The CDR3 runs 13 residues. The germline V gene has CDR1 KGHSH and CDR2 LQKENI. Here the CDR3 reads CASSRSVGETQYF. The CDR3 DNA follows: TGTGCCAGCTCACGTTCGGTGGGGGAGACCCAGTACTTC.

This clonotype was counted a few times. This chain joins TRBV9 and TRBJ1-2, with 7 nucleotides matching TRBD1. The CDR3 runs to 14 residues. In germline, CDR1 is SGDLS, CDR2 YYNGEE. With 1 base clipped from V and 4 bases from J, the junction kept 4 bases outside the gene matches. The DNA of the CDR3 is TGTGCCAGCAGCGTAACTGGGGACAGCTATGGCTACACCTTC. Translation gives CASSVTGDSYGYTF.

V is TRBV6-2 or TRBV6-3 and J is TRBJ2-1; D is perhaps TRBD1 or TRBD2 (5 bases each). The CDR3 totals 14 residues. Germline CDR1 is MNHEY and CDR2 is SVGEGT. Trimming took off 6 bases at V and 8 bases at J, with 17 bases between the two ends. The CDR3 here is CASSRNVGGDEQFF. CDR3 sequence (DNA): TGTGCCAGCAGCAGGAATGTTGGGGGTGATGAGCAGTTCTTC.

The rearrangement joins TRBV28 to TRBJ2-3; TRBD1 matches at 7 bases. The CDR3 runs 19 residues. The V gene's germline CDR1 is MDHEN and CDR2 SYDVKM. The junction had 16 bases not matched to a gene; V was cut back by 3 bases and J by 1 base. The CDR3 nucleotides are TGTGCCAGCAGTTTTGTCACGGGACAGACTTACCTTCGCACAGATACGCAGTATTTT. Encoded protein: CASSFVTGQTYLRTDTQYF.

V usage is TRBV28 and J usage is TRBJ2-2, with D possibly being TRBD1 (6 bases). The CDR3 is 17 amino acids. From germline, CDR1 is MDHEN and CDR2 SYDVKM. Trimming shortened V by 7 bases and J by 6 bases, and 24 bases separated the two germline ends. The CDR3 sequence: CASTPQGLGIGAGELFF. The CDR3, as DNA: TGTGCCAGCACGCCACAGGGCTTGGGGATTGGCGCCGGGGAGCTGTTTTTT.

The V gene is TRBV11-2, the J gene TRBJ2-1, with D perhaps being TRBD1 or TRBD2 (5 bases each). The length of the CDR3 is 15 residues. The germline V gene has CDR1 SGHAT and CDR2 FQNNGV. V was pared by 5 bases and J by 7 bases, with 18 bases between. CDR3 coding DNA: TGTGCCAGCAGCCCGTTTCTGGTCGAGGGGAATGAGCAGTTCTTC. Translation gives CASSPFLVEGNEQFF. The complete variable domain, with remaining parts taken from reference TRBV11-2 and TRBJ2-1, reads EAGVAQSPRYKIIEKRQSVAFWCNPISGHATLYWYQQILGQGPKLLIQFQNNGVVDDSQLPKDRFSAERLKGVDSTLKIQPAKLEDSAVYLCASSPFLVEGNEQFFGPGTRLTVL.

V usage is TRBV10-3 and J usage is TRBJ2-2, with 9 bases identical to TRBD1. This CDR3 region has 15 residues. V lost 6 bases and J lost 3; bases outside the gene matches: 5. Per the germline V gene, CDR1 is ENHRY and CDR2 is SYGVKD. DNA for the CDR3: TGTGCCATCAGCGGACAGGGGCCTCACACCGGGGAGCTGTTTTTT. It specifies CAISGQGPHTGELFF.

This clonotype was picked up many times. The rearrangement uses TRBV5-1 and TRBJ1-1; unclear D gene. V gave up 2 bases and J gave up 10 bases, with 18 bases separating them. Germline values: CDR1 SGHRS, CDR2 YFSETQ. The CDR3 is 14 amino acids. For the CDR3, the DNA is TGCGCCAGCAGCTTAAGTCGACGGGAATCGGGAGCTTTCTTT. It translates to CASSLSRRESGAFF.

The chain combines TRBV14 with TRBJ2-4, with 7 positions matching TRBD1. The CDR3 totals 15 residues. From germline, CDR1 is SGHDN and CDR2 FVKESK. The junction had 6 bases not matched to a gene; V was cut back by 1 base and J by 6 bases. Here the CDR3 DNA reads TGTGCCAGCAGCCAAGTAGGGGGCGCGGGAAACATTCAGTACTTC. It translates to CASSQVGGAGNIQYF.

The V and J genes are TRBV20-1 and TRBJ2-1; D assignment may be TRBD1 or TRBD2 (5 bases each). V dropped 4 bases and J dropped 4 bases, with 26 bases sitting between them. Germline V lookup: CDR1 DFQATT, CDR2 SNEGSKA (reference sequence). The CDR3 has 18 residues. The CDR3 spells CSATVPGTTKSYYNEQFF. The CDR3 DNA reads TGCAGTGCTACGGTCCCCGGGACCACTAAATCCTATTACAATGAGCAGTTCTTC.

This clonotype was picked up a small number of times. This chain links TRBV6-5 with TRBJ1-4; a weak D match, TRBD1 (6 bases). The CDR3 length is 15 residues. V was pared by 2 bases and J by 0 bases, with 7 bases between. CDR1 MNHEY and CDR2 SVGAGI come from the germline V gene. CDR3 DNA: TGTGCCAGCAGTTACCCAGGGGCAACTAATGAAAAACTGTTTTTT. Its protein product is CASSYPGATNEKLFF.

The sample holds a few counts of this clonotype. The rearrangement joins TRBV28 to TRBJ2-7; 7 nucleotides line up with TRBD2. This CDR3 region has 14 residues. J was trimmed by 2 bases and V by 6 bases; bases with no gene match: 7. Per germline, CDR1 MDHEN and CDR2 SYDVKM. For the CDR3, the DNA is TGTGCCAGCAGAATTAGCGGGCCTGCCTACGAGCAGTACTTC. Translating gives CASRISGPAYEQYF.

The genes are TRBV24-1 and TRBJ1-2; possibly TRBD1 for D (6 bases). CDR1 is KGHDR and CDR2 is SFDVKD in the germline V gene. V was cut by 4 bases and J by 5 bases, with 10 bases left in between. The CDR3 loop spans 13 amino acids. The CDR3 DNA follows: TGTGCCACCAGTGACGACAGGAATTATGGCTACACCTTC. This sequence encodes CATSDDRNYGYTF.